This TCR beta chain was found in a study of T cells expressing NK-cell markers. At the level of the study: From sorted CD3+CD56+NKG2C+, CD3+CD56+NKG2C- and CD3+CD56-NKG2C+ T cells came the TCR beta repertoires.

Using the 5' RACE reads, TCRdb records one entry per CDR3 protein without DNA. The specimen's table records about 150,000 distinct CDR3 sequences. The CDR3 extends over 13 amino acids. Germline CDR1 and CDR2: LNHNV and YYDKDF (reference sequence). The receptor was isolated from a woman between 50 and 59 years old in good health. Sequenced input: blood T cells: a sorted CD56 or NKG2C T cell subset, CD4+ or CD8+ T cells, or bulk PBMC T cells (not recorded which). This chain connects TRBV15 to TRBJ2-3. The CDR3 loop reads CATSRPYLDTQYF. Full variable domain (missing parts from reference TRBV15 and TRBJ2-3): DAMVIQNPRYQVTQFGKPVTLSCSQTLNHNVMYWYQQKSSQAPKLLFHYYDKDFNNEADTPDNFQSRRPNTSFCFLDIRSPGLGDTAMYLCATSRPYLDTQYFGPGTRLTVL.